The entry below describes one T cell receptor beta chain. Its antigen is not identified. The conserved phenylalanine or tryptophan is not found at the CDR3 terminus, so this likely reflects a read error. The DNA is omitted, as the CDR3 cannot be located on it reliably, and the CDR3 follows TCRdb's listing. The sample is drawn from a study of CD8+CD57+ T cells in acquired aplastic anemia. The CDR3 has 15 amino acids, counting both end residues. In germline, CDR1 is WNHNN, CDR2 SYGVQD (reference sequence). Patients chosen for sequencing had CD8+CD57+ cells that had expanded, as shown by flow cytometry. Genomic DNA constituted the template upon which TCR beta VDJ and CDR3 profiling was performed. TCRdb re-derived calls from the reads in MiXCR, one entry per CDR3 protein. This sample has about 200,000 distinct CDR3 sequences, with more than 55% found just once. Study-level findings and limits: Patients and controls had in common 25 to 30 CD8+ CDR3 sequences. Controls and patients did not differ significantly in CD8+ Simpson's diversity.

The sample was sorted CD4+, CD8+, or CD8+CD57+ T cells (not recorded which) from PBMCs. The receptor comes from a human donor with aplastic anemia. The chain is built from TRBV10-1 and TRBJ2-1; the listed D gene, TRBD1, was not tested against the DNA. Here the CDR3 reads CASSEDRGNYNGQLI.